This T cell receptor beta chain was identified in a study of cytomegalovirus exposure and HLA in healthy donors. Study-wide context: The same platform used for the roughly 600 first-cohort repertoires was also used for the roughly 130 validation repertoires, as a later analysis reported. Broader study findings: It was 150 to 200 TCR beta chains that were listed as cytomegalovirus-associated.

V shed 0 bases, J shed 4 bases, and the junction held 9 bases outside the gene matches. The CDR3 has 17 residues. Germline V gene data show CDR1 as ENHRY and CDR2 as SYGVKD. Concerning this clone itself: Its target is not known.

The data were produced by immunoSEQ multiplex PCR, yet TCRdb's version contains in-frame clones alone and is incomplete. The table lists around 150,000 clones, roughly nine tenths of them singletons, with roughly 5.8% in the top ten. The origin of this receptor is a woman aged 25 to 39 in good health and CMV-seronegative. Sequences were obtained from PBMCs. The chain couples TRBV10-3 to TRBJ2-3, with 8 nucleotides matching TRBD1. CDR3 sequence: CAISESMGTGESDTQYF. The CDR3 DNA reads TGTGCCATCAGTGAGTCAATGGGGACAGGAGAGTCAGATACGCAGTATTTT.